What follows are 13 T cell receptor beta chains derived from one specimen sequenced in a study of CD8 T cells in ankylosing spondylitis. TCRdb itself ran the 5' RACE reads through MiXCR, one entry per CDR3 protein. Of 400,000 to 450,000 distinct CDR3 sequences listed, 17% are singletons. These receptors have no known antigen. Points from the study as a whole: Ankylosing spondylitis blood appeared to be characterized by a TCR beta motif of roughly eight highly homologous variants.

Source material: blood, either unsorted or a sorted T cell fraction (not recorded which). The receptor source for this set is a male donor with ankylosing spondylitis.

This clonotype turned up a few times. As DNA, the CDR3 is TGCAGTGCTAGAGAGACTGGGAACACTGAAGCTTTCTTT. Residues: CSARETGNTEAFF. The genes are TRBV20-1 and TRBJ1-1, with unresolved D. There are 13 residues in the CDR3. Germline V CDR1 and CDR2: DFQATT, SNEGSKA (reference sequence). V was cut by 0 bases and J by 1 base, with 6 bases left in between.

The chain uses TRBV20-1 and TRBJ1-5; D not certain. Per germline, CDR1 DFQATT and CDR2 SNEGSKA (reference sequence). The CDR3 extends over 14 amino acids. V gave up 6 bases and J gave up 3 bases, with 15 bases separating them. The CDR3 DNA reads as TGCAGTGCCCCACGGTCCGGGATCAATCAGCCCCAGCATTTT. Translating it yields CSAPRSGINQPQHF.

This clonotype was counted between two and nine times. This chain links TRBV20-1 with TRBJ1-1; TRBD1 matches 7 bases. Losses at the gene ends were 0 bases for V and 1 base for J; bases not matched to a gene: 5. Germline V CDR1 and CDR2: DFQATT, SNEGSKA (reference sequence). The CDR3 runs to 15 residues. The DNA of the CDR3 is TGCAGTGCTAGAGACAACAGGGGACAGAACACTGAAGCTTTCTTT. Amino acids: CSARDNRGQNTEAFF.

This chain joins TRBV7-2 and TRBJ1-3, with D maybe TRBD1 (6 bases). Trimming cost V 5 bases and J 0 bases, with 14 bases left between them. This CDR3 has 16 residues. Germline CDR1 is SGHTA and CDR2 is FQGNSA. CDR3 in DNA: TGTGCCAGCAGCCATACACAGGGCTCCTCTGGAAACACCATATATTTT. It codes for CASSHTQGSSGNTIYF.

The rearrangement uses TRBV7-9 and TRBJ2-7, with TRBD1 matching 7 bases. CDR1 is SEHNR and CDR2 is FQNEAQ in the germline V gene (reference sequence). The CDR3 extends over 14 amino acids. V was pared by 5 bases and J by 5 bases, with 9 bases of the junction left unmatched. The CDR3 DNA reads as TGTGCCAGCAGCCAATCAGGGGGAACCCACGAGCAGTACTTC. Protein product: CASSQSGGTHEQYF. Full variable domain (outside the CDR3, taken from reference TRBV7-9 and TRBJ2-7): DTGVSQNPRHKITKRGQNVTFRCDPISEHNRLYWYRQTLGQGPEFLTYFQNEAQLEKSRLLSDRFSAERPKGSFSTLEIQRTEQGDSAMYLCASSQSGGTHEQYFGPGTRLTVT.

The genes are TRBV2 and TRBJ1-5; a possible D gene is TRBD1 (5 bases). The CDR3 covers 13 residues. V gave up 8 bases and J gave up 3 bases, with 11 bases separating them. Germline loops: CDR1 SNHLY, CDR2 FYNNEI. The CDR3: CASRQFPNQPQHF. As DNA, the CDR3 is TGTGCCAGCCGACAGTTCCCCAATCAGCCCCAGCATTTT.

This chain joins TRBV20-1 and TRBJ2-1, with TRBD2 matching 10 bases. The CDR3 covers 17 residues. In germline, CDR1 is DFQATT, CDR2 SNEGSKA (reference sequence). V shed 8 bases, J shed 0 bases, and the junction held 13 bases outside the gene matches. For the CDR3, the DNA is TGCAGTACCGGGACTAGCGCGTTCCCCCGCTCCTACAATGAGCAGTTCTTC. Protein: CSTGTSAFPRSYNEQFF.

This clonotype was recorded a few times. This sequence joins TRBV5-4 and TRBJ2-1; D not certain. The CDR3 is made up of 13 amino acids. Per the germline V gene, CDR1 is SGHNT and CDR2 is YYREEE (reference sequence). Deletions cut 5 bases from V and 6 bases from J, with 12 bases between. This chain's CDR3 is CASSFSPTNEQFF. The CDR3, as DNA: TGTGCCAGCAGTTTCAGCCCCACCAATGAGCAGTTCTTC.

The rearrangement joins TRBV30 to TRBJ1-1; D unclear. V lost 4 bases and J lost 0, with 9 bases in between. Germline values: CDR1 GTSNPN, CDR2 SVGIG (reference sequence). There are 13 residues in the CDR3. The CDR3 DNA reads TGTGCCTGGACCATAGGGATGAACACTGAAGCTTTCTTT. It is translated as CAWTIGMNTEAFF.

The chain's CDR3 is CSVEPGDDNEQFF. CDR3 nucleotide sequence: TGCAGCGTTGAACCAGGGGATGACAATGAGCAGTTCTTC. The rearrangement uses TRBV29-1 and TRBJ2-1, with D possibly matching TRBD1 (6 bases). The germline V gene has CDR1 SQVTM and CDR2 ANQGSEA. The V and J ends lost 2 bases and 5 bases respectively, with 10 bases between them. The CDR3 runs to 13 residues.

This clonotype was counted at least ten times. J is TRBJ1-1 and V is TRBV11-1, with 9 bases lining up with TRBD1. Trimming at V came to 5 bases and at J to 4 bases, leaving 23 bases not matched to a gene. CDR1 and CDR2 (germline): SGHAT, FQDESV (reference sequence). The CDR3 has 20 amino acids. The DNA of the CDR3 is TGTGCCAGCAGCCCAGAGACCCCCTTAAGTCACAGGGGGCGAGGCACTGAAGCTTTCTTT. It codes for CASSPETPLSHRGRGTEAFF.

The genes are TRBV27 and TRBJ1-5; unclear D gene. Trimming pared 4 bases from V and 9 bases from J, leaving 16 bases between. The CDR3 sequence is 14 residues long. Germline CDR1 is MNHEY and CDR2 is SMNVEV (reference sequence). The CDR3 region has the DNA TGTGCCAGCAGTTCTCGGACCCTCGCGGGGCCCCAGCATTTT. This translates into CASSSRTLAGPQHF.

The V gene is TRBV20-1, the J gene TRBJ2-3; 12 bases agree with TRBD2. The CDR3 length is 15 residues. The V segment lost 3 bases and the J segment 9 bases; nucleotides outside the gene matches: 10. CDR1 is DFQATT and CDR2 is SNEGSKA in the germline V gene (reference sequence). The CDR3 protein is CSARTSGRGVGTQYF. The CDR3 DNA follows: TGCAGTGCTAGGACTAGCGGGAGAGGAGTGGGGACGCAGTATTTT.